Listed here is a single T cell receptor (beta chain). The target antigen is unknown. This sample stems from a study of blood T cells in healthy people across ages. Study-level findings and limits: Versus aged donors, long-lived donors had higher diversity and more naive CD4+ cells.

A second roughly 7 to 11 cycle PCR used barcoded and J-beta primers. Carrying 12 random nucleotides, a template-switch adaptor labeled each individual cDNA molecule. TCRdb independently ran MiXCR on the 5' RACE reads; one entry per CDR3 protein. Of about 2 million distinct CDR3 sequences listed, roughly 52% are singletons. The CDR3 is made up of 16 amino acids. Germline V gives CDR1 KGHDR, CDR2 SFDVKD. V lost 4 bases and J lost 1; bases outside the gene matches: 8. The chain employs TRBV24-1 and TRBJ2-5, with 7 bases that match TRBD1. Sequenced input: blood. The TCR originated in a woman aged 40 to 50 in good health. CDR3 region: CATSESGTAPQETQYF. In nucleotides, the CDR3 is TGTGCCACCAGTGAGTCCGGGACAGCCCCCCAAGAGACCCAGTACTTC.